The 32 T cell receptor beta chains reported below all come from one sample, sequenced in a study of vaccination effects on CD4 cells after COVID-19. Some clones are missing from TCRdb's copy, which holds only in-frame ones; the method was immunoSEQ multiplex PCR. In the table there are 35,000 to 55,000 clones, 65% to 70% of which are singletons. Viral peptide pool expansion of antigen-specific CD4+ T cells preceded sequencing in the ViraFEST assay. Upon completion of 10 to 11 days in culture, CD4+ T cells were isolated. By PCR, the person was confirmed to have had SARS-CoV-2 infection between March and December 2020. For these receptors, no antigen is known. Material: CD4+ T cells from PBMCs cultured with a peptide pool, obtained before COVID-19 vaccination. The receptors come from a human donor who had a prior SARS-CoV-2 infection.

This chain uses TRBV21-1 with TRBJ2-5; the table's TRBD2 call for D was not verified on the DNA. TRBV21-1 represents a pseudogene. The CDR3 totals 19 residues. As DNA, the CDR3 is TGTGCCAGCAGCAAAGCCCCCGTCTCGGACTTAAAAGCCCAAGAGACCCAGTACTTC. Translated: CASSKAPVSDLKAQETQYF.

V gene TRBV2 combines with J gene TRBJ2-1; no firm D call. In germline, CDR1 is SNHLY, CDR2 FYNNEI. The CDR3 spans 15 residues. V was clipped by 10 bases and J by 0 bases, with 16 bases between them. CDR3 in amino acids: CANTANPISYNEQFF. The CDR3 DNA reads as TGTGCCAACACTGCAAATCCTATCTCCTACAATGAGCAGTTCTTC.

The chain is built from TRBV7-2 and TRBJ2-7; TRBD1 matches at 7 bases. The CDR3 contains 14 residues. Trimming at V came to 4 bases and at J to 3 bases, leaving 6 bases not matched to a gene. Germline V lookup: CDR1 SGHTA, CDR2 FQGNSA. CDR3 residues: CASSSVRGIYEQYF. The CDR3 DNA sequence: TGTGCCAGCAGCTCGGTCAGGGGGATCTACGAGCAGTACTTC.

This chain uses TRBV12-3 or TRBV12-4 with TRBJ2-2; no clear D. Trimming took 6 bases from V and 5 from J, leaving 10 bases between them. The CDR3 has 13 amino acids. CDR3 sequence reads: CASSRGRTGELFF. CDR3 bases: TGTGCCAGCAGCCGTGGTCGTACCGGGGAGCTGTTTTTT.

The chain links TRBV11-2 to TRBJ1-5; no clear D. This CDR3 comprises 15 residues. Germline-derived CDR1 and CDR2 are SGHAT and FQNNGV. With 5 bases removed from V and 4 bases from J, the gap between germline ends came to 15 bases. CDR3: CASSAQPRGNQPQHF. DNA for the CDR3: TGTGCCAGCAGCGCCCAGCCGCGAGGAAATCAGCCCCAGCATTTT.

The chain uses TRBV9 and TRBJ2-3, with 15 positions matching TRBD2. V shed 4 bases and J 2 bases; nucleotides not matched to a gene: 5. CDR3 size: 17 residues. Germline loops: CDR1 SGDLS, CDR2 YYNGEE. The CDR3 DNA sequence: TGTGCCAGCAGCCCAGGGACTAGCGGGGGGTTCACAGATACGCAGTATTTT. As protein: CASSPGTSGGFTDTQYF.

The V call is TRBV6-6, the J call TRBJ2-2; 9 bases map to TRBD2. Trimming removed 6 bases from V and 3 bases from J; junction bases left unmatched: 2. This CDR3 is 14 amino acids long. Germline CDR1 reads MNHNY; CDR2 reads SVGAGI (reference sequence). The CDR3: CASRIAGDTGELFF. The CDR3 nucleotides read TGTGCCAGCAGGATAGCGGGGGACACCGGGGAGCTGTTTTTT.

This clone was observed a handful of times. The chain employs TRBV9 and TRBJ1-1; the D is unclear. The V end lost 4 bases, the J end lost 4 bases, and 11 bases lay between the germline ends. The CDR3 is 13 residues long. Per germline, CDR1 SGDLS and CDR2 YYNGEE. In DNA, the CDR3 is TGTGCCAGCAGCCTGTACGCCGGCACTGAAGCTTTCTTT. Translating it yields CASSLYAGTEAFF.

The chain joins TRBV6-4 to TRBJ2-1; 8 bases are a match to TRBD2. Germline CDR1 is MRHNA and CDR2 is SNTAGT. V shed 9 bases, J shed 6 bases, and the junction held 22 bases outside the gene matches. CDR3 size: 18 residues. The CDR3 nucleotides are TGTGCCAGTTCCCTCTCCCCTTTAGTCGGGAGGGCATGCAATGAGCAGTTCTTC. Translation gives CASSLSPLVGRACNEQFF.

V gene TRBV5-1 combines with J gene TRBJ2-3; perhaps TRBD1 as D (6 bases). The germline gives CDR1 SGHRS, CDR2 YFSETQ. Trimming took 0 bases from V and 1 from J, leaving 6 bases between them. The CDR3 spans 14 residues. This CDR3 reads CASSLGTGTDTQYF. CDR3 DNA: TGCGCCAGCAGCTTGGGGACAGGCACAGATACGCAGTATTTT.

The CDR3 loop is CASSPTLRLRDRNTEAFF. CDR3 DNA: TGTGCCAGCTCACCAACCCTCCGATTGAGGGACAGGAACACTGAAGCTTTCTTT. The chain is built from TRBV18 and TRBJ1-1; 7 bases fit TRBD1. Trimming removed 2 bases from V and 1 base from J; junction bases left unmatched: 13. Germline-derived CDR1 and CDR2 are KGHSH and LQKENI. The CDR3 length is 18 residues.

This clone was counted a few times. DNA for the CDR3: TGTGCTGCATCGGCGGACTCTGGAAACACCATATATTTT. This sequence encodes CAASADSGNTIYF. V and J are TRBV6-5 and TRBJ1-3; D remains unclear. Germline CDR1 reads MNHEY; CDR2 reads SVGAGI. The CDR3 is 13 amino acids.

The chain joins TRBV20-1 to TRBJ2-1; TRBD2 might be the D (6 bases). Deletions cut 4 bases from V and 16 bases from J, with 17 bases between. In germline, CDR1 is DFQATT, CDR2 SNEGSKA (reference sequence). The CDR3 has 11 amino acids. This chain's CDR3 is CSATQPAGTFF. CDR3 DNA: TGCAGTGCTACACAACCGGCGGGAACTTTCTTC.

V gene TRBV15 combines with J gene TRBJ2-1, with D possibly matching TRBD1 (6 bases). V was pared by 0 bases and J by 6 bases, with 12 bases between. Germline V lookup: CDR1 LNHNV, CDR2 YYDKDF (reference sequence). This CDR3 has 15 residues. The CDR3 here is CATSREPTGSNEQFF. DNA for the CDR3: TGTGCCACCAGCAGAGAACCAACAGGGAGCAATGAGCAGTTCTTC. Drawing the rest from reference TRBV15 and TRBJ2-1, the complete variable domain is DAMVIQNPRYQVTQFGKPVTLSCSQTLNHNVMYWYQQKSSQAPKLLFHYYDKDFNNEADTPDNFQSRRPNTSFCFLDIRSPGLGDTAMYLCATSREPTGSNEQFFGPGTRLTVL.

This clone came up a few times. The chain recombines TRBV5-4 with TRBJ1-3, with a tentative D call TRBD1 (5 bases). Germline loops: CDR1 SGHNT, CDR2 YYREEE (reference sequence). The germline V and J ends were trimmed by 6 bases and 0 bases, with 13 bases remaining between them. The CDR3 is 15 amino acids. The CDR3 loop reads CASKNTGASGNTIYF. In nucleotides, the CDR3 is TGTGCCAGCAAAAATACAGGAGCCTCTGGAAACACCATATATTTT.

The V call is TRBV5-1, the J call TRBJ2-4, with 11 bases that match TRBD2. The CDR3 length is 17 residues. Germline values: CDR1 SGHRS, CDR2 YFSETQ. V was clipped by 0 bases and J by 8 bases; unmatched bases: 10. The CDR3, as DNA: TGCGCCAGCAGCTTGGCTAGCGGGGGGATAAGAGCAGACATTCAGTACTTC. This encodes CASSLASGGIRADIQYF.

This chain joins TRBV2 and TRBJ2-1; D not certain. CDR3 length: 13 residues. Germline CDR1 reads SNHLY; CDR2 reads FYNNEI. Trimming stripped 1 base from V and 3 bases from J, with 4 bases between. The CDR3 spells CASSEGLYNEQFF. The CDR3 bases are TGTGCCAGCAGTGAAGGGCTCTACAATGAGCAGTTCTTC.

This clone was counted between two and nine times. This chain joins TRBV2 and TRBJ1-2; D gene ambiguous. This CDR3 comprises 12 residues. CDR1 is SNHLY, CDR2 FYNNEI, per germline. Trimming cost V 1 base and J 9 bases, with 9 bases left between them. The CDR3 protein is CASSEDADRYTF. CDR3 sequence (DNA): TGTGCCAGCAGTGAAGATGCTGATCGCTACACCTTC. The whole variable domain, remainder taken from reference TRBV2 and TRBJ1-2, is EPEVTQTPSHQVTQMGQEVILRCVPISNHLYFYWYRQILGQKVEFLVSFYNNEISEKSEIFDDQFSVERPDGSNFTLKIRSTKLEDSAMYFCASSEDADRYTFGSGTRLTVV.

The V call is TRBV5-6, the J call TRBJ2-7; 10 nucleotides align to TRBD1. This CDR3 comprises 14 residues. J was trimmed by 3 bases and V by 8 bases; bases with no gene match: 8. Germline CDR1 is SGHDT and CDR2 is YYEEEE. In DNA form, the CDR3 reads TGTGCCAGTCACGGGACAGGGGTTCTCTACGAGCAGTACTTC. This encodes CASHGTGVLYEQYF. Variable domain in full (rest from reference TRBV5-6 and TRBJ2-7): DAGVTQSPTHLIKTRGQQVTLRCSPKSGHDTVSWYQQALGQGPQFIFQYYEEEERQRGNFPDRFSGHQFPNYSSELNVNALLLGDSALYLCASHGTGVLYEQYFGPGTRLTVT.

The V call is TRBV5-4, the J call TRBJ1-1; possible D gene TRBD1, 5 bases. Germline CDR1 reads SGHNT; CDR2 reads YYREEE (reference sequence). CDR3 length: 15 amino acids. V shed 1 base and J shed 5 bases, with 15 bases lying between them. The CDR3 loop is CASSLSPGPGTEAFF. The CDR3 DNA reads as TGTGCCAGCAGCTTGTCTCCGGGACCCGGGACTGAAGCTTTCTTT.

This clone came up a few times. The V gene is TRBV5-4, the J gene TRBJ2-7; 9 bases are a match to TRBD1. With 4 bases clipped from V and 2 bases from J, the junction kept 10 bases outside the gene matches. CDR3 size: 16 residues. CDR1 is SGHNT and CDR2 is YYREEE in the germline V gene (reference sequence). CDR3 residues: CASSRGQGHMAYEQYF. The CDR3 coding sequence is TGTGCCAGCAGCCGGGGACAGGGCCACATGGCCTACGAGCAGTACTTC.

V is TRBV11-2 and J is TRBJ2-7; D perhaps matches TRBD1 (6 bases). V was trimmed by 4 bases and J by 9 bases, leaving 16 bases between them. CDR3 size: 13 residues. Looked up from germline, CDR1 is SGHAT and CDR2 is FQNNGV. The CDR3 reads CASSSPQGKGQYF. CDR3 DNA: TGTGCCAGCAGCTCCCCACAGGGAAAAGGGCAGTACTTC. The variable domain in full, with the rest retrieved from reference TRBV11-2 and TRBJ2-7, is EAGVAQSPRYKIIEKRQSVAFWCNPISGHATLYWYQQILGQGPKLLIQFQNNGVVDDSQLPKDRFSAERLKGVDSTLKIQPAKLEDSAVYLCASSSPQGKGQYFGPGTRLTVT.

This chain links TRBV11-3 with TRBJ2-5; D is undetermined. The ends were cut back, 4 bases at V and 2 bases at J, with 17 bases in the middle. The CDR3 is 16 amino acids. Germline CDR1 reads SGHNT; CDR2 reads YENEEA. The CDR3 DNA follows: TGTGCCAGCAGCTCCGCGCGAGGAGTAGCACAAGAGACCCAGTACTTC. It encodes CASSSARGVAQETQYF.

This clone was detected once. The junction departs from the called germline gene at one end, perhaps through a read error. The chain links TRBV7-7 to TRBJ2-2; D gene unclear. The CDR3 is 14 residues long. Germline lookup yields CDR1 SSHAT and CDR2 FNYEAQ (reference sequence). The CDR3 protein is CASSRTRNTGELFF. The CDR3, as DNA: TGTGCTAGCAGCAGGACCAGGAACACCGGGGAGCTGTTTTTT.

This chain joins TRBV6-5 and TRBJ2-7; TRBD1 matches 9 bases. The CDR3 loop spans 14 amino acids. Per germline, CDR1 MNHEY and CDR2 SVGAGI. V trimming: 4 bases; J trimming: 5 bases; junction bases outside the gene matches: 6. The CDR3 DNA reads as TGTGCCAGCAGTTTTACGGGACAGGGTAACGAGCAGTACTTC. Translating it yields CASSFTGQGNEQYF.

This rearrangement joins TRBV13 to TRBJ2-1; TRBD2 matches 11 bases. The trim removed 0 bases at V and 3 bases at J, leaving 4 bases unmatched. This CDR3 is built from 17 residues. Germline-derived CDR1 and CDR2 are PRHDT and FYEKMQ (reference sequence). The CDR3 DNA sequence: TGTGCCAGCAGCTTAGGCCTAGCGGGGGGAGACTACAATGAGCAGTTCTTC. Encoded protein: CASSLGLAGGDYNEQFF.

There are a few counts of this clone. The chain combines TRBV9 with TRBJ1-6; no clear D. The CDR3 runs to 15 residues. V was cut by 0 bases and J by 7 bases, with 11 bases left in between. Germline CDR1 SGDLS, CDR2 YYNGEE. CDR3 sequence (DNA): TGTGCCAGCAGCGTAGAGGTCGGGCGGAATTCACCCCTCCACTTT. Translating it yields CASSVEVGRNSPLHF.

The chain uses TRBV27 and TRBJ2-4; no reliable D call. The length of the CDR3 is 14 residues. V gave up 5 bases and J gave up 0 bases, with 8 bases separating them. CDR1 MNHEY and CDR2 SMNVEV come from the germline V gene (reference sequence). CDR3 coding DNA: TGTGCCAGCAGTATCGGGTTAGCCAAAAACATTCAGTACTTC. Amino acids: CASSIGLAKNIQYF.

The chain couples TRBV7-9 to TRBJ2-7; 12 nucleotides align to TRBD2. The V gene's germline CDR1 is SEHNR and CDR2 FQNEAQ (reference sequence). The V gene end was trimmed by 5 bases and the J gene end by 7 bases; junction bases not matched to a gene: 9. The CDR3 runs 15 residues. The CDR3 nucleotides are TGTGCCAGCAGCCCGACTAGCGGGAGTACCGCAGAGCAGTACTTC. It yields the protein CASSPTSGSTAEQYF.

The chain couples TRBV9 to TRBJ1-2; D is undetermined. Germline CDR1 and CDR2: SGDLS and YYNGEE. The CDR3 totals 13 residues. V was clipped by 3 bases and J by 4 bases, with 10 bases between them. DNA of the CDR3: TGTGCCAGCAGCGCCGGGCCTTCCTATGGCTACACCTTC. This sequence encodes CASSAGPSYGYTF.

Here the CDR3 DNA reads TGTGCCAGCTCACCTTCGGGGGATGGCTACACCTTC. Its protein product is CASSPSGDGYTF. The chain has TRBV18 and TRBJ1-2; TRBD1 is a possible D gene (5 bases). This CDR3 is built from 12 residues. The V and J ends lost 3 bases and 6 bases respectively, with 8 bases between them. The germline V gene encodes CDR1 KGHSH and CDR2 LQKENI.

The rearrangement joins TRBV5-1 to TRBJ1-1, with TRBD1 identical over 12 bases. The CDR3 sequence is 14 residues long. Trimming removed 4 bases from V and 11 bases from J; junction bases left unmatched: 9. CDR1 is SGHRS, CDR2 YFSETQ, per germline. DNA for the CDR3: TGCGCCAGCAGCGCCGGGACAGGGGGCTTCAAGGCTTTCTTT. Protein sequence: CASSAGTGGFKAFF.